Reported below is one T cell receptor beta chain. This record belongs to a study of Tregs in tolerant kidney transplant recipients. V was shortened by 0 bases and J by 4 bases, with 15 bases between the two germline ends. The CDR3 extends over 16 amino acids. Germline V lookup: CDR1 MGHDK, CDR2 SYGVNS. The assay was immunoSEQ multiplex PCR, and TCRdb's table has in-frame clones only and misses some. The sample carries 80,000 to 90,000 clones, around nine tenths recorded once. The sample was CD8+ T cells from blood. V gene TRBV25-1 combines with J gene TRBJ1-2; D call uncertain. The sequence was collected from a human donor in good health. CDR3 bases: TGTGCCAGCAGTGAATATAATCCCCCTCGGCCCTATGGCTACACCTTC. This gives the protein CASSEYNPPRPYGYTF.